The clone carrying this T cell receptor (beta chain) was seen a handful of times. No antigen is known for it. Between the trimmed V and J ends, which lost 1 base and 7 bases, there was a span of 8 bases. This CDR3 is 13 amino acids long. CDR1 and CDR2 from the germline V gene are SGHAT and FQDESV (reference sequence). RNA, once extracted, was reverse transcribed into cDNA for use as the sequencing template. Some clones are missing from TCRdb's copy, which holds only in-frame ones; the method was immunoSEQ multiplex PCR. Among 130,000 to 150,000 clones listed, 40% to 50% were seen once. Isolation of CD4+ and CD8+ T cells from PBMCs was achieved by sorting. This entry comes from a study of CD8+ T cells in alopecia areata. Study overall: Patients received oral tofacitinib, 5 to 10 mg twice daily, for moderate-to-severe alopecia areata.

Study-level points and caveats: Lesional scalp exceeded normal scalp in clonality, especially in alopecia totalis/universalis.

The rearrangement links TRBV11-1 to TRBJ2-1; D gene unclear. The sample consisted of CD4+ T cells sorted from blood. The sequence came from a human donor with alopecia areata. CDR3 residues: CASSLVAGNEQFF. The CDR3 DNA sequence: TGTGCCAGCAGCTTAGTTGCAGGTAATGAGCAGTTCTTC.